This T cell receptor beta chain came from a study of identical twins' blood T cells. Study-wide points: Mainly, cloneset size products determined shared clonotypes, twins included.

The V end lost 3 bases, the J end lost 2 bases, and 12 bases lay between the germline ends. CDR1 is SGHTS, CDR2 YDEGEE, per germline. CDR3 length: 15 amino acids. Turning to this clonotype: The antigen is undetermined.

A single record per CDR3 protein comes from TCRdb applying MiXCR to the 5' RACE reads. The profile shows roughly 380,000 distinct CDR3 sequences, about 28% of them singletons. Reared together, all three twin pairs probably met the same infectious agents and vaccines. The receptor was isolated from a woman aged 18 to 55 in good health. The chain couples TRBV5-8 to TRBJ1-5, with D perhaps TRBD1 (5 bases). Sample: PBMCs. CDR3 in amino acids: CASSWQGSGNQPQHF. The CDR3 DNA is TGTGCCAGCAGCTGGCAGGGTTCAGGCAATCAGCCCCAGCATTTT. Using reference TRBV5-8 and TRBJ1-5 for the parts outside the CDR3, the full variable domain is EAGVTQSPTHLIKTRGQQATLRCSPISGHTSVYWYQQALGLGLQFLLWYDEGEERNRGNFPPRFSGRQFPNYSSELNVNALELEDSALYLCASSWQGSGNQPQHFGDGTRLSIL.